Here is one T cell receptor (beta chain) with its context. The sample originates from a study of technical replicates of blood from a handful of donors. Here immunoSEQ multiplex PCR was the method, and the copy in TCRdb shows in-frame clones only, minus some. This table holds 75,000 to 90,000 clones, about nine tenths found once. Trimming stripped 2 bases from V and 5 bases from J, with 15 bases between. Germline V CDR1 and CDR2: SEHNR, FQNEAQ (reference sequence). This CDR3 has 15 residues. This rearrangement joins TRBV7-9 to TRBJ1-1; D is unclear. This receptor was taken from a human donor in good health. The sample consisted of T cells isolated from PBMCs. The CDR3 region is CASSLRTPGRTEAFF. CDR3 bases: TGTGCCAGCAGCTTAAGAACCCCTGGCAGGACTGAAGCTTTCTTT.